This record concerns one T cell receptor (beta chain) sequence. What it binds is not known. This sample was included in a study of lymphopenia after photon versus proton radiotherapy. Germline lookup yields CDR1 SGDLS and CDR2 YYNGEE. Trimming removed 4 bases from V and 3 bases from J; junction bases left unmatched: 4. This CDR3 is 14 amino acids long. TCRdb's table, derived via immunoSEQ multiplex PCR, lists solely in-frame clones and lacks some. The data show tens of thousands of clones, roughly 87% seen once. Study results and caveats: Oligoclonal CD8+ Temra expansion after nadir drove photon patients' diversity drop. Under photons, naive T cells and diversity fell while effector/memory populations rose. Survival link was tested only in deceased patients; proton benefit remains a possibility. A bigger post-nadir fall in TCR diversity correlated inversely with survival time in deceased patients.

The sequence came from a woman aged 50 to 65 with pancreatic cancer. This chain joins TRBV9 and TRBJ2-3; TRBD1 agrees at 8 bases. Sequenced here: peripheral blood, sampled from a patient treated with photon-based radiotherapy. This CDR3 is CASSPWTGTDTQYF. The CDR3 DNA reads TGTGCCAGCAGCCCTTGGACAGGGACAGATACGCAGTATTTT.